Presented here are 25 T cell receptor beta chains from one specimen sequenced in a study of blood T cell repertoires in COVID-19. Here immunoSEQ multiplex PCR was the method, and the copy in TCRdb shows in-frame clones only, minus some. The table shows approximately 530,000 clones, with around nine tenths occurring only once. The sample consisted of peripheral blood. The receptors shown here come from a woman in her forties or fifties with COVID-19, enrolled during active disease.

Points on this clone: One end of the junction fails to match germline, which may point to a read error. The CDR3 spells CASSLDRDYNSPLHF. CDR3 sequence (DNA): TGTGCCAGTAGTCTAGACAGGGACTATAATTCACCCCTCCACTTT. V usage is TRBV19 and J usage is TRBJ1-6; 7 bases map to TRBD1. Germline V gene data show CDR1 as LNHDA and CDR2 as SQIVND (reference sequence). The CDR3 loop spans 15 amino acids.

The CDR3 DNA sequence: TGTGCCAGCAGCTTCCCGACTAGCGGAAGCTCCTACAATGAGCAGTTCTTC. The encoded protein is CASSFPTSGSSYNEQFF. The chain links TRBV5-5 to TRBJ2-1; 9 nucleotides agree with TRBD2. There are 17 residues in the CDR3. Germline V gene data show CDR1 as SGHKS and CDR2 as YYEKEE (reference sequence). V shed 2 bases, J shed 0 bases, and the junction held 6 bases outside the gene matches.

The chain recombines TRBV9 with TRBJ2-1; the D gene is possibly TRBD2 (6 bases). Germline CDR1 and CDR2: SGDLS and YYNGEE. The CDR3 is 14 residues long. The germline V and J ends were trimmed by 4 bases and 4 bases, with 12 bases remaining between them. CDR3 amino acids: CASSTPGLYNEQFF. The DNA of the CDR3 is TGTGCCAGCAGCACGCCGGGACTTTACAATGAGCAGTTCTTC. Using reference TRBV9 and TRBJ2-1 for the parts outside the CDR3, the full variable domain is DSGVTQTPKHLITATGQRVTLRCSPRSGDLSVYWYQQSLDQGLQFLIQYYNGEERAKGNILERFSAQQFPDLHSELNLSSLELGDSALYFCASSTPGLYNEQFFGPGTRLTVL.

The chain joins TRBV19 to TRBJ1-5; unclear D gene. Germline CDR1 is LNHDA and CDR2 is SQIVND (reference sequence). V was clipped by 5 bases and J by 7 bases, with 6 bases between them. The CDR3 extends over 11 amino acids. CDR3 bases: TGTGCCAGTAGTGAGGAACAGCCCCAGCATTTT. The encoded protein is CASSEEQPQHF. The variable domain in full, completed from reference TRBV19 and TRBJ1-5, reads DGGITQSPKYLFRKEGQNVTLSCEQNLNHDAMYWYRQDPGQGLRLIYYSQIVNDFQKGDIAEGYSVSREKKESFPLTVTSAQKNPTAFYLCASSEEQPQHFGDGTRLSIL.

This CDR3 is CASKDRGTSTDTQYF. Written as DNA, the CDR3 is TGTGCCAGCAAGGACAGGGGGACCAGCACAGATACGCAGTATTTT. V and J are TRBV14 and TRBJ2-3; 10 bases align to TRBD1. With 7 bases clipped from V and 0 bases from J, the junction kept 4 bases outside the gene matches. Germline V lookup: CDR1 SGHDN, CDR2 FVKESK. This CDR3 has 15 residues.

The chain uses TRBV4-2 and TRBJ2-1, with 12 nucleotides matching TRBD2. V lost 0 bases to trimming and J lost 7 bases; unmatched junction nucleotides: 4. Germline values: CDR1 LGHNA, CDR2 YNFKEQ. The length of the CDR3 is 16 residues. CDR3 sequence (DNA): TGTGCCAGCAGCCAAGACGCTAGCGGGGGGGCTAATGAGCAGTTCTTC. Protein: CASSQDASGGANEQFF.

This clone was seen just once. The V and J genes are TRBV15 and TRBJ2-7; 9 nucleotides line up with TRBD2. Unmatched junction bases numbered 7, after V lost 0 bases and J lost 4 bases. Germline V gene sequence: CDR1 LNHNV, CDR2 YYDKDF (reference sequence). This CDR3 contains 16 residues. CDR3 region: CATSRDIAGEVYEQYF. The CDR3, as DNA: TGTGCCACCAGCAGAGATATAGCGGGGGAGGTTTACGAGCAGTACTTC.

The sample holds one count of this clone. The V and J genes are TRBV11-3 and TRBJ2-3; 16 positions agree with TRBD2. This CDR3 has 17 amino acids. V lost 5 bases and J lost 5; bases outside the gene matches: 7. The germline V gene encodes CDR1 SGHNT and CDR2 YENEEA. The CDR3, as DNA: TGTGCCAGCAGCCCAGGGACTAGCGGGGGGGCTGGAGATACGCAGTATTTT. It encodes CASSPGTSGGAGDTQYF.

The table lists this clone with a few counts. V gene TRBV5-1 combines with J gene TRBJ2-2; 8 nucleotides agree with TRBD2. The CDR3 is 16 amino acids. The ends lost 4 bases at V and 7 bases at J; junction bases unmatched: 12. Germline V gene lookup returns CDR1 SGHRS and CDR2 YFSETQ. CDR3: CASSRPGGPRGGELFF. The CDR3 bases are TGCGCCAGCAGCAGGCCGGGGGGGCCCCGTGGCGGGGAGCTGTTTTTT.

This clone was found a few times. This CDR3 reads CASSIREGFGSPLHF. The CDR3 DNA follows: TGTGCCAGTAGTATAAGGGAGGGGTTTGGCTCACCCCTCCACTTT. The J gene is TRBJ1-6, the V gene TRBV19; maybe TRBD1 (5 bases). The CDR3 covers 15 residues. Trimming left V 2 bases short and J 10 bases short, with 15 bases between. CDR1 LNHDA and CDR2 SQIVND come from the germline V gene (reference sequence).

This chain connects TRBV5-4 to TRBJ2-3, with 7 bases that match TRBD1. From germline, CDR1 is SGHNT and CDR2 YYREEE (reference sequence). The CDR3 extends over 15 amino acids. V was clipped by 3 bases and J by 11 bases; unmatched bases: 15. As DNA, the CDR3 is TGTGCCAGCAGCTCCAGACAAGGGGGCACCGAGAGGCAGTATTTT. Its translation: CASSSRQGGTERQYF.

CDR3 in DNA: TGTGCCAGCAGCCGTCGGCGGGTTGGGACAGATACGCAGTATTTT. Translation: CASSRRRVGTDTQYF. The J gene is TRBJ2-3, the V gene TRBV5-6, with D tentatively TRBD2 (5 bases). The CDR3 covers 15 residues. Germline CDR1 SGHDT, CDR2 YYEEEE. V was cut by 4 bases and J by 3 bases, with 15 bases left in between. Full variable domain (outside the CDR3, taken from reference TRBV5-6 and TRBJ2-3): DAGVTQSPTHLIKTRGQQVTLRCSPKSGHDTVSWYQQALGQGPQFIFQYYEEEERQRGNFPDRFSGHQFPNYSSELNVNALLLGDSALYLCASSRRRVGTDTQYFGPGTRLTVL.

The chain's CDR3 is CASSPGDRLAEQYF. As DNA, the CDR3 is TGTGCCAGCTCACCGGGTGACAGGCTCGCCGAGCAGTACTTC. The chain has TRBV18 and TRBJ2-7; maybe TRBD1 (6 bases). The CDR3 contains 14 residues. The V gene lost 3 bases and the J gene lost 6 bases, with 15 bases spanning the gap. The germline gives CDR1 KGHSH, CDR2 LQKENI.

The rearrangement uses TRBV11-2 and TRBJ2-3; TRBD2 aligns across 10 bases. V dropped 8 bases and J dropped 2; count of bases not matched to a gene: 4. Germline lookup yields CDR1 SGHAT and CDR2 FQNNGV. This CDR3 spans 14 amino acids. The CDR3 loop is CASRSGGATDTQYF. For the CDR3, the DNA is TGTGCCAGCCGGAGCGGGGGGGCCACAGATACGCAGTATTTT.

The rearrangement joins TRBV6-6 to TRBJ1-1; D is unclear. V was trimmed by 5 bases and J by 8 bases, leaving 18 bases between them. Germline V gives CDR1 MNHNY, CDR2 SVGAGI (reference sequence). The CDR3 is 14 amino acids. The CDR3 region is CASSVEDGTGEAFF. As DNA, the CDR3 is TGTGCCAGCAGTGTGGAAGATGGAACCGGGGAAGCTTTCTTT.

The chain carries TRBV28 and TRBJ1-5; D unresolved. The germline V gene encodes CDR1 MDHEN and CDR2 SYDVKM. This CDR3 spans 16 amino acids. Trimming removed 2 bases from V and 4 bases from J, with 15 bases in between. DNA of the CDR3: TGTGCCAGCAGTTTAAGGTTCCTCCGGGGTAATCAGCCCCAGCATTTT. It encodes CASSLRFLRGNQPQHF.

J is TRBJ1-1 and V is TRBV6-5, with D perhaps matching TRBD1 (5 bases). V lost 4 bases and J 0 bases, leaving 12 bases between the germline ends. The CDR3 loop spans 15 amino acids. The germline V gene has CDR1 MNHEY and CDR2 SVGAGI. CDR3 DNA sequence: TGTGCCAGCAGTTCGGGGGGGGTGCTGAACACTGAAGCTTTCTTT. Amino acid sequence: CASSSGGVLNTEAFF.

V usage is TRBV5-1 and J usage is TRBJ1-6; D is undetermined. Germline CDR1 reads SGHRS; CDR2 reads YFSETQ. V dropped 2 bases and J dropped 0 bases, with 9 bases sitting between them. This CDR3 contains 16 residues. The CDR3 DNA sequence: TGCGCCAGCAGCTTTAGGTGGAGCTCCTATAATTCACCCCTCCACTTT. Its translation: CASSFRWSSYNSPLHF.

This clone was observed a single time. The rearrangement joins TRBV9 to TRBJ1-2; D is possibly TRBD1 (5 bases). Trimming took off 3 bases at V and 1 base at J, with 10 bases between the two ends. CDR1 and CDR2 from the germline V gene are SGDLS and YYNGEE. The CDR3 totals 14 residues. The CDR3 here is CASSAGGYNYGYTF. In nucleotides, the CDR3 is TGTGCCAGCAGCGCGGGGGGGTATAACTATGGCTACACCTTC.

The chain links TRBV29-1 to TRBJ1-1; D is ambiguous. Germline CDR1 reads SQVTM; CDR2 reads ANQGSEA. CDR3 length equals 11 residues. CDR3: CGPLGSQAAFF. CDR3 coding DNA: TGCGGCCCCCTCGGATCCCAGGCAGCTTTCTTT.

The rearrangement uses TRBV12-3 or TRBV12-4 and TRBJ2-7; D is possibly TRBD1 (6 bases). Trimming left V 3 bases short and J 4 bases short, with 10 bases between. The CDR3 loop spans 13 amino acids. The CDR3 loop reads CASSLSQGYEQYF. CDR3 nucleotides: TGTGCCAGCAGTTTGTCTCAGGGGTACGAGCAGTACTTC.

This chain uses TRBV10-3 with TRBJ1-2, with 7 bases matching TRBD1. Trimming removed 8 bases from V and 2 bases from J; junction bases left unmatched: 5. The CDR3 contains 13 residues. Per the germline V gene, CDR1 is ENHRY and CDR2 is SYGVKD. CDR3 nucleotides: TGTGCCATCTCCCAGGACAGGAACTATGGCTACACCTTC. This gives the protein CAISQDRNYGYTF.

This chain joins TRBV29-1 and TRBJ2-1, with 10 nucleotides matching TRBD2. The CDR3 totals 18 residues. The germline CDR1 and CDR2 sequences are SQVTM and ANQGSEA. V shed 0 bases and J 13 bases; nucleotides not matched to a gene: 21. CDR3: CSVEDPDGSGGAHRHQFF. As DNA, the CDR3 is TGCAGCGTTGAAGATCCGGATGGGAGCGGGGGGGCTCACCGACACCAGTTCTTC.

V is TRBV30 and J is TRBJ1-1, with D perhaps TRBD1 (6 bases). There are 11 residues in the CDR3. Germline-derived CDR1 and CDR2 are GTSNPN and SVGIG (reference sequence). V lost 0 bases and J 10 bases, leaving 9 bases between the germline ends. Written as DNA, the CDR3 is TGTGCCTGGAGTGTGGACAGAGGAGCTTTCTTT. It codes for CAWSVDRGAFF.

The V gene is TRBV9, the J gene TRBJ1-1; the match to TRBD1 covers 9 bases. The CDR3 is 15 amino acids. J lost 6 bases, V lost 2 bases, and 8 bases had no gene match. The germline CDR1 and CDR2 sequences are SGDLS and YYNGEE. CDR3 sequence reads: CASSVSPHRGPEAFF. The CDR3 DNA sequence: TGTGCCAGCAGCGTGAGCCCTCACAGGGGGCCTGAAGCTTTCTTT.